What follows are 30 T cell receptor beta chains derived from one specimen sequenced in a study of CD8+ T cells in alopecia areata. Sample treatment: oral pan-JAK inhibitor, 5-10 mg twice daily. After isolation, RNA underwent reverse transcription to generate cDNA as the sequencing template. TCRdb keeps only in-frame clones here, not all; method: immunoSEQ multiplex PCR. Here the sample spans 95,000 to 100,000 clones, roughly two thirds being singletons. Here the sequenced sample was CD8+ T cells sorted from blood, taken at week 4, from a patient treated with tofacitinib. The origin of the receptors is a human donor with alopecia areata.

V and J are TRBV5-6 and TRBJ2-7, with D possibly being TRBD1 (5 bases). V dropped 4 bases and J dropped 5 bases, with 19 bases sitting between them. CDR3 length: 15 residues. The germline gives CDR1 SGHDT, CDR2 YYEEEE. As DNA, the CDR3 is TGTGCCAGCAGCCTCAGACAGTACCTTGTCGACGAGCAGTACTTC. It specifies CASSLRQYLVDEQYF.

This clone came up a few times. J is TRBJ2-5 and V is TRBV6-6; D might be TRBD2 (6 bases). CDR3 length: 14 residues. V was pared by 0 bases and J by 6 bases, with 11 bases between. Germline assignment: CDR1 MNHNY and CDR2 SVGAGI (reference sequence). The CDR3 DNA reads TGTGCCAGCAGTTACTCGTCAGGGAGGCAGACCCAGTACTTC. Its protein product is CASSYSSGRQTQYF.

The chain links TRBV7-2 to TRBJ2-3; tentative D call: TRBD2 (6 bases). The ends were cut back, 6 bases at V and 3 bases at J, with 16 bases in the middle. The CDR3 is 15 amino acids. The V gene's germline CDR1 is SGHTA and CDR2 FQGNSA. The CDR3 sequence: CASSSSDGRTDTQYF. The DNA for the CDR3 is TGTGCCAGCAGTTCCTCGGACGGGAGAACAGATACGCAGTATTTT.

This clone was detected only once. The chain has TRBV30 and TRBJ1-1, with D possibly being TRBD1 (5 bases). Trimming pared 1 base from V and 1 base from J, leaving 19 bases between. Germline assignment: CDR1 GTSNPN and CDR2 SVGIG (reference sequence). This CDR3 is 17 amino acids long. The CDR3 loop is CAWSDLVPGRKNTEAFF. CDR3 coding DNA: TGTGCCTGGAGTGATCTCGTTCCGGGACGGAAGAACACTGAAGCTTTCTTT.

This clone was observed a few times. This rearrangement joins TRBV4-1 to TRBJ2-2; perhaps D is TRBD1 or TRBD2 (5 bases each). Germline V gene data show CDR1 as MGHRA and CDR2 as YSYEKL. Trimming shortened V by 0 bases and J by 2 bases, and 13 bases separated the two germline ends. The CDR3 extends over 17 amino acids. The CDR3 region is CASSQDRGRSNTGELFF. CDR3 in DNA: TGCGCCAGCAGCCAAGATCGGGGCAGGAGTAACACCGGGGAGCTGTTTTTT.

This clone was detected a few times. The chain carries TRBV2 and TRBJ2-7, with D unclear. CDR3 length: 14 residues. Germline V gene lookup returns CDR1 SNHLY and CDR2 FYNNEI. Trimming took 7 bases from V and 3 from J, leaving 16 bases between them. The CDR3 loop reads CASTQRTYDYEQYF. The CDR3, as DNA: TGTGCCAGCACCCAAAGGACCTACGACTACGAGCAGTACTTC.

The V call is TRBV23-1, the J call TRBJ1-1, with D unresolved. TRBV23-1 is placed among ORFs of uncertain function. V was pared by 2 bases and J by 5 bases, with 3 bases between. CDR3 size: 11 residues. Written as DNA, the CDR3 is TGCGCCAGCAGTCAAATAACTGAAGCTTTCTTT. Translation: CASSQITEAFF.

The chain links TRBV13 to TRBJ2-6; 8 positions match TRBD1. The CDR3 sequence is 17 residues long. Germline V gene lookup returns CDR1 PRHDT and CDR2 FYEKMQ (reference sequence). V dropped 5 bases and J dropped 4; count of bases not matched to a gene: 10. In nucleotides, the CDR3 is TGTGCCAGCAGCCCCTGGACAGGGAATGAAGGGGCCAACGTCCTGACTTTC. Translating it yields CASSPWTGNEGANVLTF.

This clone was seen ten or more times. The V call is TRBV7-9, the J call TRBJ2-3, with 8 bases fitting TRBD1. J lost 1 base, V lost 4 bases, and 10 bases had no gene match. There are 17 residues in the CDR3. The V gene's germline CDR1 is SEHNR and CDR2 FQNEAQ (reference sequence). The CDR3 DNA reads as TGTGCCAGCAGCTCACAACGACCGGGACAGGGCACAGATACGCAGTATTTT. The encoded protein is CASSSQRPGQGTDTQYF. Using reference TRBV7-9 and TRBJ2-3 for the parts outside the CDR3, the full variable domain is DTGVSQNPRHKITKRGQNVTFRCDPISEHNRLYWYRQTLGQGPEFLTYFQNEAQLEKSRLLSDRFSAERPKGSFSTLEIQRTEQGDSAMYLCASSSQRPGQGTDTQYFGPGTRLTVL.

The J gene is TRBJ2-5, the V gene TRBV27; no clear D gene. Germline CDR1 is MNHEY and CDR2 is SMNVEV (reference sequence). This CDR3 is 13 amino acids long. Trimming shortened V by 0 bases and J by 1 base, and 3 bases separated the two germline ends. The CDR3 nucleotides are TGTGCCAGCAGTTTATCCCTCCAAGAGACCCAGTACTTC. Protein sequence: CASSLSLQETQYF.

This chain uses TRBV15 with TRBJ1-6; no reliable D call. Germline lookup yields CDR1 LNHNV and CDR2 YYDKDF (reference sequence). V dropped 3 bases and J dropped 7 bases, with 16 bases sitting between them. The CDR3 contains 16 residues. This chain's CDR3 is CATSSRKTVPNSPLHF. The DNA for the CDR3 is TGTGCCACCAGCAGCAGAAAAACAGTGCCGAATTCACCCCTCCACTTT.

This clone was detected a few times. This chain uses TRBV27 with TRBJ2-5; 12 bases map to TRBD2. The CDR3 spans 14 residues. Germline-derived CDR1 and CDR2 are MNHEY and SMNVEV (reference sequence). V lost 6 bases to trimming and J lost 3 bases; unmatched junction nucleotides: 2. The CDR3 protein is CASSRLAGEETQYF. The CDR3 bases are TGTGCCAGCAGCCGACTAGCGGGAGAAGAGACCCAGTACTTC.

This rearrangement joins TRBV27 to TRBJ2-7, with 9 bases that match TRBD1. CDR1 and CDR2 from the germline V gene are MNHEY and SMNVEV (reference sequence). The CDR3 is 14 amino acids. J was trimmed by 0 bases and V by 4 bases; bases with no gene match: 1. CDR3: CASSYRGLSYEQYF. The CDR3 DNA reads TGTGCCAGCAGTTACAGGGGGCTCTCCTACGAGCAGTACTTC.

The rearrangement links TRBV5-5 to TRBJ2-7; either TRBD1 or TRBD2 may fit D (5 bases each). Trimming removed 2 bases from V and 5 bases from J, with 14 bases in between. Germline loops: CDR1 SGHKS, CDR2 YYEKEE (reference sequence). The CDR3 spans 14 residues. CDR3: CASSFWGSGNEQYF. The CDR3 nucleotides are TGTGCCAGCAGCTTTTGGGGCTCCGGGAACGAGCAGTACTTC.

This rearrangement joins TRBV7-9 to TRBJ2-7; D is ambiguous. The germline V gene encodes CDR1 SEHNR and CDR2 FQNEAQ (reference sequence). This CDR3 region has 11 residues. V shed 5 bases and J shed 5 bases, with 7 bases lying between them. As DNA, the CDR3 is TGTGCCAGCAGCGCTGGTAACGAGCAGTACTTC. Its translation: CASSAGNEQYF.

The chain links TRBV4-3 to TRBJ1-2, with TRBD1 identical over 7 bases. Germline V gene data show CDR1 as LGHNA and CDR2 as YSLEER. The CDR3 is 13 amino acids. V trimming: 3 bases; J trimming: 8 bases; junction bases outside the gene matches: 6. CDR3 DNA: TGCGCCAGCAGCCAGGGGGACAGCAGAGGCTACACCTTC. Translating gives CASSQGDSRGYTF.

This clone showed up just a few times. V is TRBV12-5 and J is TRBJ2-1; 7 bases are a match to TRBD2. CDR3 size: 18 residues. Germline-derived CDR1 and CDR2 are LGHNT and FRNRAP. Trimming took 0 bases from V and 1 from J; bases not matched to a gene: 9. CDR3 sequence: CASGLVIGGGSSYNEQFF. The CDR3 coding sequence is TGTGCTAGTGGTTTGGTAATTGGTGGCGGGAGTTCCTACAATGAGCAGTTCTTC.

The V and J genes are TRBV4-2 and TRBJ1-1; D unresolved. Germline CDR1 is LGHNA and CDR2 is YNFKEQ. V was shortened by 1 base and J by 0 bases, with 9 bases between the two germline ends. The CDR3 length is 15 residues. CDR3 loop: CASSQGRQLNTEAFF. For the CDR3, the DNA is TGTGCCAGCAGCCAAGGTAGGCAGTTGAACACTGAAGCTTTCTTT.

The chain combines TRBV5-6 with TRBJ2-3, with D perhaps matching TRBD2 (6 bases). The germline gives CDR1 SGHDT, CDR2 YYEEEE. V was cut by 6 bases and J by 2 bases, with 19 bases left in between. The CDR3 covers 16 residues. CDR3 residues: CASIDGRLDDTDTQYF. CDR3 nucleotides: TGTGCCAGCATCGACGGGAGACTAGATGACACAGATACGCAGTATTTT.

This clone appeared a few times. The gene calls are TRBV9 and TRBJ2-6; 10 bases agree with TRBD1. CDR1 and CDR2 (germline): SGDLS, YYNGEE. The CDR3 contains 17 residues. Trimming removed 4 bases from V and 4 bases from J; junction bases left unmatched: 8. CDR3 in amino acids: CASSRPGTGVGANVLTF. The DNA for the CDR3 is TGTGCCAGCAGCCGTCCCGGGACAGGGGTCGGGGCCAACGTCCTGACTTTC.

About this clone: Within the sample, other DNA sequences also encode this same CDR3. V usage is TRBV7-9 and J usage is TRBJ2-7; no clear D. V lost 1 base to trimming and J lost 3 bases, with 13 bases between them. The CDR3 is made up of 15 amino acids. The germline CDR1 and CDR2 sequences are SEHNR and FQNEAQ (reference sequence). Written as DNA, the CDR3 is TGTGCCAGCAGCTTAGGCACTGGGTCCCTCTACGAGCAGTACTTC. Encoded protein: CASSLGTGSLYEQYF.

As regards this clone: The sample has other DNA sequences that encode this CDR3 too. The chain recombines TRBV9 with TRBJ2-3; D call uncertain. V was clipped by 0 bases and J by 4 bases, with 6 bases between them. The CDR3 has 13 amino acids. Germline-derived CDR1 and CDR2 are SGDLS and YYNGEE. In DNA form, the CDR3 reads TGTGCCAGCAGCGTAGGCAGGTCAGATACGCAGTATTTT. Translated, it gives CASSVGRSDTQYF.

This chain links TRBV15 with TRBJ2-6; D assignment may be TRBD1 or TRBD2 (7 bases each). V was shortened by 5 bases and J by 2 bases, with 16 bases between the two germline ends. Germline CDR1 reads LNHNV; CDR2 reads YYDKDF (reference sequence). The CDR3 sequence is 17 residues long. CDR3 region: CATSGGRQGPGANVLTF. CDR3 bases: TGTGCCACCAGCGGCGGGAGACAGGGCCCTGGGGCCAACGTCCTGACTTTC.

This clone was counted once. The chain recombines TRBV19 with TRBJ1-1; D is ambiguous. V lost 6 bases and J lost 7, with 9 bases in between. The CDR3 has 11 residues. CDR1 LNHDA and CDR2 SQIVND come from the germline V gene (reference sequence). Here the CDR3 DNA reads TGTGCCAGTAGAGGAGGGTTTGAAGCTTTCTTT. Translated, it gives CASRGGFEAFF. The full variable domain, completed using reference TRBV19 and TRBJ1-1, is DGGITQSPKYLFRKEGQNVTLSCEQNLNHDAMYWYRQDPGQGLRLIYYSQIVNDFQKGDIAEGYSVSREKKESFPLTVTSAQKNPTAFYLCASRGGFEAFFGQGTRLTVV.

The CDR3 DNA sequence: TGTGCCAGCAGCGAAAGGACTAGCGGTGAAGAGACCCAGTACTTC. It encodes CASSERTSGEETQYF. V usage is TRBV5-4 and J usage is TRBJ2-5, with 10 positions matching TRBD2. J gave up 3 bases and V 4 bases, and 6 bases lay outside the gene matches. Germline-derived CDR1 and CDR2 are SGHNT and YYREEE (reference sequence). This CDR3 comprises 15 residues.

This clone came up a few times. The rearrangement uses TRBV9 and TRBJ2-1; 11 bases fit TRBD2. Germline CDR1 reads SGDLS; CDR2 reads YYNGEE. The CDR3 spans 18 residues. The V gene end was trimmed by 1 base and the J gene end by 7 bases; junction bases not matched to a gene: 13. Here the CDR3 DNA reads TGTGCCAGCAGCGTACGAGATAGCGGGAGGGCGGATGGGAATGAGCAGTTCTTC. This encodes CASSVRDSGRADGNEQFF. The variable domain in full, completed from reference TRBV9 and TRBJ2-1, reads DSGVTQTPKHLITATGQRVTLRCSPRSGDLSVYWYQQSLDQGLQFLIQYYNGEERAKGNILERFSAQQFPDLHSELNLSSLELGDSALYFCASSVRDSGRADGNEQFFGPGTRLTVL.

This clone came up a few times. The chain links TRBV10-3 to TRBJ1-1; D unresolved. The germline gives CDR1 ENHRY, CDR2 SYGVKD. Deletions cut 5 bases from V and 1 base from J, with 8 bases between. The CDR3 sequence is 13 residues long. The CDR3 loop is CAISLSGNTEAFF. For the CDR3, the DNA is TGTGCCATCAGTTTGTCAGGGAACACTGAAGCTTTCTTT.

V usage is TRBV29-1 and J usage is TRBJ1-3; 7 bases fit TRBD1. CDR1 and CDR2 from the germline V gene are SQVTM and ANQGSEA. The CDR3 loop spans 13 amino acids. V lost 4 bases to trimming and J lost 2 bases; unmatched junction nucleotides: 2. The CDR3 loop is CSVAQGAGNTIYF. The DNA of the CDR3 is TGCAGCGTTGCGCAGGGGGCTGGAAACACCATATATTTT.

The chain is built from TRBV29-1 and TRBJ2-5; D call uncertain. The CDR3 extends over 12 amino acids. The V end lost 6 bases, the J end lost 2 bases, and 10 bases lay between the germline ends. CDR1 and CDR2 (germline): SQVTM, ANQGSEA. CDR3 coding DNA: TGCAGCGTCCCGCGCGTTCAAGAGACCCAGTACTTC. It translates to CSVPRVQETQYF.

The chain uses TRBV19 and TRBJ2-7; 8 bases agree with TRBD1. This CDR3 comprises 13 residues. Looked up from germline, CDR1 is LNHDA and CDR2 is SQIVND (reference sequence). V lost 6 bases to trimming and J lost 2 bases; unmatched junction nucleotides: 3. The CDR3 here is CASRAGGAYEQYF. The DNA for the CDR3 is TGTGCCAGTAGGGCAGGGGGCGCCTACGAGCAGTACTTC.